The 22 T cell receptor beta chains reported below all come from one sample, sequenced in a study of post-analysis software for immune sequencing data. General study findings and limits: Patients had higher frequencies than controls of roughly five TRBV segments, including TRBV5-6, TRBV5-1 and TRBV20-1.

Unique molecular identifiers had been added to the TCR beta cDNA libraries. A single record per CDR3 protein comes from TCRdb applying MiXCR to the PCR reads. The repertoire includes hundreds of thousands of distinct CDR3 sequences, roughly 38% of them detected once, and 6% to 9% sits in the top ten. These receptors have no identified antigens. The sample comprised blood. The receptors were gathered from a girl aged 2-10 years with multiple sclerosis.

This chain connects TRBV6-5 to TRBJ2-1; a weak D match, TRBD2 (5 bases). The CDR3 is 14 amino acids. V dropped 2 bases and J dropped 4 bases, with 9 bases sitting between them. Germline values: CDR1 MNHEY, CDR2 SVGAGI. CDR3 protein: CASSYRERYNEQFF. CDR3 DNA: TGTGCCAGCAGTTACCGGGAAAGATACAATGAGCAGTTCTTC.

The rearrangement joins TRBV18 to TRBJ2-7, with 8 bases that match TRBD1. The germline gives CDR1 KGHSH, CDR2 LQKENI. V was clipped by 1 base and J by 8 bases; unmatched bases: 4. This CDR3 region has 13 residues. The DNA for the CDR3 is TGTGCCAGCTCACCACGGGCAGGGGGCAAGCAGTACTTC. This gives the protein CASSPRAGGKQYF.

V and J are TRBV5-1 and TRBJ2-1; 8 bases align to TRBD1. The junction had 15 bases not matched to a gene; V was cut back by 2 bases and J by 5 bases. CDR3 length: 18 amino acids. CDR1 is SGHRS, CDR2 YFSETQ, per germline. The CDR3 sequence is CASSLPGQALTYNNEQFF. The CDR3 DNA sequence: TGCGCCAGCAGCTTACCGGGACAGGCCTTAACCTACAACAATGAGCAGTTCTTC.

The chain is built from TRBV28 and TRBJ1-6; possibly TRBD1 for D (6 bases). Trimming cost V 5 bases and J 1 base, with 9 bases left between them. The CDR3 covers 15 residues. Per germline, CDR1 MDHEN and CDR2 SYDVKM. This CDR3 is CASSIRGSYNSPLHF. Written as DNA, the CDR3 is TGTGCCAGCAGTATCAGGGGATCCTATAATTCACCCCTCCACTTT.

This clonotype came up a few times. This chain joins TRBV4-3 and TRBJ2-7; TRBD1 matches at 7 bases. This CDR3 is built from 15 residues. J was trimmed by 1 base and V by 0 bases; bases with no gene match: 3. Germline V lookup: CDR1 LGHNA, CDR2 YSLEER. The CDR3 reads CASSQDRGNSYEQYF. The CDR3 nucleotides are TGCGCCAGCAGCCAAGACAGGGGGAATTCCTACGAGCAGTACTTC.

The table lists this clonotype with a few counts. The chain couples TRBV20-1 to TRBJ2-5, with TRBD2 matching over 9 bases. The V gene's germline CDR1 is DFQATT and CDR2 SNEGSKA (reference sequence). The CDR3 is 14 amino acids. With V trimmed by 2 bases and J by 3 bases, 4 bases remained unmatched. CDR3 sequence: CSARSPSGEETQYF. CDR3 sequence (DNA): TGCAGTGCTAGAAGCCCTAGCGGGGAAGAGACCCAGTACTTC.

J is TRBJ2-7 and V is TRBV12-3 or TRBV12-4, with 12 nucleotides matching TRBD2. The CDR3 length is 15 residues. Trimming took 5 bases from V and 6 from J; bases not matched to a gene: 8. The CDR3 region is CASSTTSGRMSEQYF. DNA of the CDR3: TGTGCCAGCAGTACGACTAGCGGGAGAATGAGCGAGCAGTACTTC.

This clonotype was counted only a few times. This chain links TRBV27 with TRBJ2-1; 11 nucleotides align to TRBD2. Germline V gives CDR1 MNHEY, CDR2 SMNVEV (reference sequence). The CDR3 contains 14 residues. The V segment lost 5 bases and the J segment 5 bases; nucleotides outside the gene matches: 2. This CDR3 reads CASSAGLADNEQFF. DNA for the CDR3: TGTGCCAGCAGTGCGGGACTAGCGGACAATGAGCAGTTCTTC.

The rearrangement joins TRBV24-1 to TRBJ2-3, with D perhaps TRBD1 or TRBD2 (5 bases each). This CDR3 is built from 15 residues. Between the trimmed V and J ends, which lost 4 bases and 8 bases, there was a span of 18 bases. CDR1 and CDR2 from the germline V gene are KGHDR and SFDVKD. CDR3 sequence: CATSESGSRGVTQYF. The CDR3 DNA reads TGTGCCACCAGTGAGTCGGGGTCGCGAGGGGTTACGCAGTATTTT.

The V gene is TRBV12-3 or TRBV12-4, the J gene TRBJ2-1; the D gene is possibly TRBD2 (5 bases). The length of the CDR3 is 15 residues. V shed 6 bases and J shed 1 base, with 13 bases lying between them. CDR3 bases: TGTGCCAGCAGGGTCCTAGCCTCATCCTACAATGAGCAGTTCTTC. The encoded protein is CASRVLASSYNEQFF.

The CDR3 spells CATGGHLNEKLFF. CDR3 coding DNA: TGTGCCACGGGGGGGCATCTTAATGAAAAACTGTTTTTT. The V call is TRBV28, the J call TRBJ1-4; TRBD1 might be the D (6 bases). From germline, CDR1 is MDHEN and CDR2 SYDVKM. This CDR3 region has 13 residues. With 10 bases removed from V and 4 bases from J, the gap between germline ends came to 13 bases.

V gene TRBV10-3 combines with J gene TRBJ2-5; possibly TRBD2 for D (6 bases). The CDR3 length is 13 residues. Trimming removed 7 bases at V and 5 bases at J, with 14 bases between. Germline CDR1 ENHRY, CDR2 SYGVKD. In DNA, the CDR3 is TGTGCCATCAATCGCTCCGCGGGGGAGACCCAGTACTTC. It specifies CAINRSAGETQYF.

This clonotype was observed a handful of times. The chain has TRBV5-1 and TRBJ2-1, with D hard to call. The CDR3 spans 13 residues. The germline CDR1 and CDR2 sequences are SGHRS and YFSETQ. Trimming pared 2 bases from V and 5 bases from J, leaving 8 bases between. As DNA, the CDR3 is TGCGCCAGCAGCTTATATAAAAACAATGAGCAGTTCTTC. Its translation: CASSLYKNNEQFF.

The table lists this clonotype with a few counts. This chain uses TRBV29-1 with TRBJ2-5, with TRBD1 identical over 10 bases. CDR3 length: 13 residues. The V segment lost 5 bases and the J segment 2 bases; nucleotides outside the gene matches: 2. Germline loops: CDR1 SQVTM, CDR2 ANQGSEA. The CDR3 DNA follows: TGCAGCGTTTGGACAGGGGGACAAGAGACCCAGTACTTC. Translating gives CSVWTGGQETQYF.

The chain recombines TRBV9 with TRBJ2-5, with unresolved D. Germline V gene data show CDR1 as SGDLS and CDR2 as YYNGEE. V gave up 0 bases and J gave up 1 base, with 4 bases separating them. CDR3 length equals 13 residues. The CDR3 loop reads CASSVEVQETQYF. The CDR3 DNA reads TGTGCCAGCAGCGTAGAAGTCCAAGAGACCCAGTACTTC.

The rearrangement uses TRBV14 and TRBJ2-4, with unresolved D. The CDR3 length is 12 residues. Germline CDR1 and CDR2: SGHDN and FVKESK. V shed 0 bases and J shed 6 bases, with 3 bases lying between them. CDR3 bases: TGTGCCAGCAGCCAAGAACTAAACATTCAGTACTTC. Translation gives CASSQELNIQYF. Supplemented by reference TRBV14 and TRBJ2-4, the full variable domain reads EAGVTQFPSHSVIEKGQTVTLRCDPISGHDNLYWYRRVMGKEIKFLLHFVKESKQDESGMPNNRFLAERTGGTYSTLKVQPAELEDSGVYFCASSQELNIQYFGAGTRLSVL.

In its sample, this clonotype was seen a few times. The chain has TRBV5-6 and TRBJ2-3; unclear D gene. V was trimmed by 7 bases and J by 6 bases, leaving 6 bases between them. The CDR3 contains 10 residues. Germline V gene data show CDR1 as SGHDT and CDR2 as YYEEEE. The CDR3 protein is CASSADTQYF. The CDR3 region has the DNA TGTGCCAGCTCTGCGGATACGCAGTATTTT.

This rearrangement joins TRBV29-1 to TRBJ2-1; D perhaps matches TRBD1 (6 bases). The CDR3 runs 12 residues. Trimming pared 6 bases from V and 8 bases from J, leaving 14 bases between. Germline V lookup: CDR1 SQVTM, CDR2 ANQGSEA. The CDR3 protein is CSVLTGSDEQFF. As DNA, the CDR3 is TGCAGCGTGCTGACAGGATCCGATGAGCAGTTCTTC.

The chain links TRBV5-1 to TRBJ1-1; TRBD1 agrees at 7 bases. Germline-derived CDR1 and CDR2 are SGHRS and YFSETQ. V shed 4 bases and J 6 bases; nucleotides not matched to a gene: 15. The CDR3 consists of 16 residues. The CDR3 loop is CASSQDSTGSKAEAFF. DNA of the CDR3: TGCGCCAGCAGCCAGGATTCGACAGGGTCGAAGGCTGAAGCTTTCTTT.

This clonotype was seen a few times. V and J are TRBV29-1 and TRBJ2-7, with 7 bases identical to TRBD1. This CDR3 is built from 13 residues. Per the germline V gene, CDR1 is SQVTM and CDR2 is ANQGSEA. The trim removed 7 bases at V and 0 bases at J, leaving 6 bases unmatched. The CDR3 sequence: CSAITGASYEQYF. The CDR3 bases are TGCAGCGCAATCACAGGGGCCTCCTACGAGCAGTACTTC.

The V call is TRBV15, the J call TRBJ1-5, with 8 bases aligning to TRBD1. The CDR3 extends over 16 amino acids. CDR1 is LNHNV, CDR2 YYDKDF, per germline (reference sequence). With V trimmed by 1 base and J by 3 bases, 5 bases remained unmatched. CDR3 amino acids: CATSRAVDRANQPQHF. The CDR3 nucleotides read TGTGCCACCAGCAGAGCCGTGGACAGGGCCAATCAGCCCCAGCATTTT.

V usage is TRBV12-3 or TRBV12-4 and J usage is TRBJ1-2; D gene uncertain. This CDR3 has 14 amino acids. V lost 2 bases, J lost 1 base, and 8 bases lay in between. CDR3 sequence: CASSLRHFNYGYTF. The CDR3 nucleotides read TGTGCCAGCAGTTTACGACATTTTAACTATGGCTACACCTTC.